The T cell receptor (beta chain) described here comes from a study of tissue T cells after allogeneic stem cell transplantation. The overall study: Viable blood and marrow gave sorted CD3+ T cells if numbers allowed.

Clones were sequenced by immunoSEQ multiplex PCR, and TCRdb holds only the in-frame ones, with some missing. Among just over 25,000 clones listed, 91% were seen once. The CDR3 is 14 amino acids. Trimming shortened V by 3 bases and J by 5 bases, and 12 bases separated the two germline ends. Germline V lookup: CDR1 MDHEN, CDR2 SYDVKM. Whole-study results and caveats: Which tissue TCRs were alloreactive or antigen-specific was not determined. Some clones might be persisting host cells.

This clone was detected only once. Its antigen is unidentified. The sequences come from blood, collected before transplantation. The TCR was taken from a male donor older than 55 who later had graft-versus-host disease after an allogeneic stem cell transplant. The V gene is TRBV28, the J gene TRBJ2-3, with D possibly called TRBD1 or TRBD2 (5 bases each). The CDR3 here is CASSFQGRGDTQYF. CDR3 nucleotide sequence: TGTGCCAGCAGTTTCCAGGGACGTGGAGATACGCAGTATTTT.